This TCR beta chain was identified in a study of T-cell memory formation after mild COVID-19. As for the study in general: Each donor largely had its own TCR clusters.

With regard to this clonotype: Its specificity is unknown.

Trimming pared 5 bases from V and 5 bases from J, leaving 16 bases between. CDR1 LNHDA and CDR2 SQIVND come from the germline V gene (reference sequence). The CDR3 consists of 16 residues. Study-level findings and limits: Shrinking CD4+ clones were chiefly CM and EM; CD8+ ones were chiefly EMRA. Some responding clones appeared in pre-infection memory, suggesting cross-reactive memory joined.

After 5'RACE with constant-segment primers, TCR alpha and TCR beta cDNA libraries carrying sample barcodes and UMIs were obtained. One entry per CDR3 protein, called by TCRdb with MiXCR from the 5' RACE reads. The table lists roughly 350,000 distinct CDR3 sequences, about 21% of them singletons. The sample was PBMCs or a T cell subset sorted from them (not recorded which). The receptor was isolated from an adult woman who had mild COVID-19 (a few samples of this study predate the infection). Cell type and time point are not known. V and J are TRBV19 and TRBJ1-6, with D tentatively TRBD1 (6 bases). The DNA of the CDR3 is TGTGCCAGTAGTGAAACGCTGGGGGGGCATAATTCACCCCTCCACTTT. Residues: CASSETLGGHNSPLHF.